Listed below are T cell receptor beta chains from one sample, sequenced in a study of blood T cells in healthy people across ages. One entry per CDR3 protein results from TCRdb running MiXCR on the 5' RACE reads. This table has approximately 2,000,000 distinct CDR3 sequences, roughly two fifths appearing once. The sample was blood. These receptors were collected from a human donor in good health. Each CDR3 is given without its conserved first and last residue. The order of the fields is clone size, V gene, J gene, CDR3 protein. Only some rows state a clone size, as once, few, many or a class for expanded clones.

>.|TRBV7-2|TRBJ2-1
ASSLVSGVIYNEQF
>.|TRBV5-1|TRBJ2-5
ASSTGLGEQETQY
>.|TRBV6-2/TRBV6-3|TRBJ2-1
TSTGEGHSYNEQF
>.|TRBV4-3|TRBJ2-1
ASSQVDGGDEQF
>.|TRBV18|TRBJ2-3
ASSPRTGQADTQY
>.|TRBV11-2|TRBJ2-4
ASSFHAGVENIQY
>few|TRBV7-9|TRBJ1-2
ASSSQGFGYT
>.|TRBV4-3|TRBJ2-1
ASSLQRGAYNEQF
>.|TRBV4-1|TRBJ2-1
ASSRETSGGSGYEQF
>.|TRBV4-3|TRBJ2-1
ASSQGTSYEQF
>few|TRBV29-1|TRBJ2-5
SWSDRNQETQY
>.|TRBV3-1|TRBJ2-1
ASSQDNTGLYNEQF
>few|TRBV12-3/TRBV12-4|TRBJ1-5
ASSFSGTGQPQH
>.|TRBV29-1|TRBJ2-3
SVEGLAGGITDTQY
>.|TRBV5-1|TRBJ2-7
ASKLRDSYEQY
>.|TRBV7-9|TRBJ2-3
ASSLVQGSDTQY
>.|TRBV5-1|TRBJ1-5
ASSLAGALNQPQH
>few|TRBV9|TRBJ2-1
ASSVVGGTSYNEQF
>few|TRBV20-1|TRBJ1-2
SARARGKIFYSYT
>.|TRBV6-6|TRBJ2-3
ASSYPTSGDFTDTQY
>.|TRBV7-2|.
ASSLAAQGLPGYEQY
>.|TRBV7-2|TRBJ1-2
ASSLGVIGYT
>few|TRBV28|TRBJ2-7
ASSLSSETEQY
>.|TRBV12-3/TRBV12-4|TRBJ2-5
ASSLQGAAQETQY
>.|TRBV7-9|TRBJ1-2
ASSLERGGAEGYT
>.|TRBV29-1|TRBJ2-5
SVEPRLKQTQY
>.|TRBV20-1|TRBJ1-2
SAFLYGYT
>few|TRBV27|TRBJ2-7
ASSLLGDRGAYEQY
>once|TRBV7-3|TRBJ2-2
ASSRASEWDTGELF
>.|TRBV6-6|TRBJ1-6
ASSYSTDSPLH
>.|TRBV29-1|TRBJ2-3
SVVRGVTDTQY
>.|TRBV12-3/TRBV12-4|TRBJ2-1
ASSPGRTIVQF
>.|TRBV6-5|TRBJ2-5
ASSPRGSVPETQY
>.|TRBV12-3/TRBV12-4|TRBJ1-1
ASRLSGTSNTEAF
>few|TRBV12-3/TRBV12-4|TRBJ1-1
ASTPTANTEAF
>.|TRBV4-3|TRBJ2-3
ASSNLAGGYTDTQY
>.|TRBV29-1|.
SVEPGQGAHEQY
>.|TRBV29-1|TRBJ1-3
SVSHSGNTIY
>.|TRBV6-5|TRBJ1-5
ASSYITGTGRFNQPQH
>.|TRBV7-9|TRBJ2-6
ASSLAIGDNVRT
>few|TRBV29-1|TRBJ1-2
SVVQGFYGYT
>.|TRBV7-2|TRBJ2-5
ASSQRTIETKY
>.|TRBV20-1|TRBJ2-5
SARDGRAGVETQY
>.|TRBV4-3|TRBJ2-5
ASSYGGGRGYVQY
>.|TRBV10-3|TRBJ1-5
AISEAAPNQPQH
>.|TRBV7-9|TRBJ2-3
ASSLSQAVDTQY
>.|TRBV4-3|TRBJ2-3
ASSQGVGGDTQY
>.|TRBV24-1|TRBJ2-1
ATSDSIASSYNEQF